These T cell receptor beta chains were read from a single sample in a study of blood T cell repertoires in COVID-19. Data came from immunoSEQ multiplex PCR; TCRdb stores just in-frame clones and leaves some out. The sample has 100,000 or so clones; roughly 79% are singletons. Source material: peripheral blood. Receptors originate from a woman aged 70-85 years with acute or convalescent COVID-19. Both conserved end residues are part of each CDR3. The D gene is left open where the match is weak. Not all rows give a size; the values are once, few, many and, for expanded clones, a class.

v_gene: TRBV27; j_gene: TRBJ1-5; d_gene: .; abundance: few; CDR3nt: TGTGCCAGCAGTCGCAACCTGGCAGGTAGCAATCAGCCCCAGCATTTT; CDR3aa: CASSRNLAGSNQPQHF
v_gene: TRBV2; j_gene: TRBJ1-1; d_gene: TRBD1; abundance: .; CDR3nt: TGTGCCAGCAGTGAAACGAGGACAGGGATGAACACTGAAGCTTTCTTT; CDR3aa: CASSETRTGMNTEAFF
v_gene: TRBV6-1; j_gene: TRBJ2-7; d_gene: .; abundance: .; CDR3nt: TGTGCCAGCAGTGAAGGTGGCAGATACTACGAGCAGTACTTC; CDR3aa: CASSEGGRYYEQYF
v_gene: TRBV5-4; j_gene: TRBJ2-5; d_gene: .; abundance: .; CDR3nt: TGTGCCAGCAGCTTGGCCAGGGCAGAGACCCAGTACTTC; CDR3aa: CASSLARAETQYF
v_gene: TRBV19; j_gene: TRBJ2-7; d_gene: TRBD2; abundance: .; CDR3nt: TGTGCCAGTAGTATAACTAGCGGGTACGAGCAGTACTTC; CDR3aa: CASSITSGYEQYF
v_gene: TRBV5-1; j_gene: TRBJ2-1; d_gene: .; abundance: once; CDR3nt: TGCGCCAGCAGCTGGCGGACAGTTTTGCGGAATAATGAGCAGTTCTTC; CDR3aa: CASSWRTVLRNNEQFF
v_gene: TRBV27; j_gene: TRBJ2-3; d_gene: TRBD2; abundance: .; CDR3nt: TGTGCCAGCAGTTTGGGGGGGACAGATACGCAGTATTTT; CDR3aa: CASSLGGTDTQYF
v_gene: TRBV2; j_gene: TRBJ1-1; d_gene: .; abundance: .; CDR3nt: TGTGCCAGCAGTGAGGTTCGCGGGGAGACTGAAGCTTTCTTT; CDR3aa: CASSEVRGETEAFF
v_gene: TRBV9; j_gene: TRBJ2-2; d_gene: .; abundance: .; CDR3nt: TGTGCCAGCAGCGTAGGGGCCCCTTTAACCGGGGAGCTGTTTTTT; CDR3aa: CASSVGAPLTGELFF
v_gene: TRBV4-3; j_gene: TRBJ2-7; d_gene: TRBD1; abundance: .; CDR3nt: TGCGCCAGCAGTAATTTCGGGGACAGCCTACCCTACGAGCAGTACTTC; CDR3aa: CASSNFGDSLPYEQYF
v_gene: TRBV7-7; j_gene: TRBJ2-1; d_gene: .; abundance: .; CDR3nt: TGTGCTAGCAGCTTAGGCCCTAACAATGAGCAGTTCTTC; CDR3aa: CASSLGPNNEQFF
v_gene: TRBV5-5; j_gene: TRBJ1-2; d_gene: .; abundance: .; CDR3nt: TGTGCCAGCAGCTCGGAGACGGACAGCGCTCATGGCTACACCTTC; CDR3aa: CASSSETDSAHGYTF
v_gene: TRBV18; j_gene: TRBJ2-6; d_gene: .; abundance: once; CDR3nt: TGTGCCAGCTCACAGACACTCAGCTCTGGGGCCAACGTCCTGACTTTC; CDR3aa: CASSQTLSSGANVLTF
v_gene: TRBV4-3; j_gene: TRBJ1-2; d_gene: TRBD1; abundance: .; CDR3nt: TGCGCCAGCAGCCAAGATTCGCGGACAGGGGGCGATGGCTACACCTTC; CDR3aa: CASSQDSRTGGDGYTF
v_gene: TRBV7-2; j_gene: TRBJ2-3; d_gene: TRBD2; abundance: .; CDR3nt: TGTGCCAGCACCCATCGGGTAACTAGCGGTGATGATACGCAGTATTTT; CDR3aa: CASTHRVTSGDDTQYF
v_gene: TRBV19; j_gene: TRBJ1-3; d_gene: TRBD1; abundance: .; CDR3nt: TGTGCCAGTAGTATCAAGGCGACAGGGACAGGAAACACCATATATTTT; CDR3aa: CASSIKATGTGNTIYF
v_gene: TRBV19; j_gene: TRBJ1-2; d_gene: .; abundance: .; CDR3nt: TGTGCCAGTAGTATAGTTGCGGGGAGTCAGTATGGCTACACCTTC; CDR3aa: CASSIVAGSQYGYTF
v_gene: TRBV9; j_gene: TRBJ2-7; d_gene: TRBD1; abundance: once; CDR3nt: TGTGCCAGCAGCACCGGGACAGGGAATTACGAGCAGTACTTC; CDR3aa: CASSTGTGNYEQYF
v_gene: TRBV5-1; j_gene: TRBJ1-4; d_gene: TRBD1; abundance: few; CDR3nt: TGCGCCAGCAGCTTTTCCCCGGCTGGACAGGGAAATGAAAAACTGTTTTTT; CDR3aa: CASSFSPAGQGNEKLFF
v_gene: TRBV30; j_gene: TRBJ1-6; d_gene: .; abundance: .; CDR3nt: TGTGCCTGGAGACCTACCGGGAGGTCTGGGGAGAGCTCCTATAATTCACCCCTCCACTTT; CDR3aa: CAWRPTGRSGESSYNSPLHF